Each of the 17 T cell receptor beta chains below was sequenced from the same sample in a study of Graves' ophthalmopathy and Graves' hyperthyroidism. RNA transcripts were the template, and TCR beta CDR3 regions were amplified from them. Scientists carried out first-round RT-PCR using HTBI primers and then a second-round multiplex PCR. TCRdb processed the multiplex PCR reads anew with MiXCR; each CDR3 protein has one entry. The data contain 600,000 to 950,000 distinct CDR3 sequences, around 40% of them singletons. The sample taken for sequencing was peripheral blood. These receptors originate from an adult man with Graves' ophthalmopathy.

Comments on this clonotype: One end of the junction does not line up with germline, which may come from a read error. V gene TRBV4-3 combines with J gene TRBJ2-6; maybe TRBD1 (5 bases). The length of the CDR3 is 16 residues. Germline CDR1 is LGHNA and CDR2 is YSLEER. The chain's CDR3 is CTSSQGEKAGANVLTF. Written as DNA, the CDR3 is TGCACCAGCAGCCAAGGGGAAAAGGCCGGGGCCAACGTCCTGACTTTC.

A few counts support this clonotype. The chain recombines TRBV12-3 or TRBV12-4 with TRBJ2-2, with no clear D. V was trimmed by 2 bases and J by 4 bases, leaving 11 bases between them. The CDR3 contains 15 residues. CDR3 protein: CASSLRAQGTGELFF. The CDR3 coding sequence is TGTGCCAGCAGTTTAAGGGCACAAGGCACCGGGGAGCTGTTTTTT.

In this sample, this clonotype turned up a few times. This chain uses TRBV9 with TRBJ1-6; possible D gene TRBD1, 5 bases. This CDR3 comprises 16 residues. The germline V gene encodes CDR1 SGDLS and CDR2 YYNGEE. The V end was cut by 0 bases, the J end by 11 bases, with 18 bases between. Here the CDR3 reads CASSVGYAREGAPLHF. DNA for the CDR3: TGTGCCAGCAGCGTAGGATATGCCAGGGAGGGCGCACCCCTCCACTTT.

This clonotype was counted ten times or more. CDR3 amino acids: CASVIGQTYGYTF. As DNA, the CDR3 is TGTGCCAGCGTTATAGGACAAACCTATGGCTACACCTTC. V and J are TRBV2 and TRBJ1-2; TRBD1 might be the D (5 bases). The CDR3 extends over 13 amino acids. The germline V gene encodes CDR1 SNHLY and CDR2 FYNNEI. V lost 8 bases and J 4 bases, leaving 14 bases between the germline ends.

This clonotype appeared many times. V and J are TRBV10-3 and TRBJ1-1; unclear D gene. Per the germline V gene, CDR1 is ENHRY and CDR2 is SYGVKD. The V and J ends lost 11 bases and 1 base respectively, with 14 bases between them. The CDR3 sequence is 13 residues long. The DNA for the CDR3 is TGTGCCGTTTCTAGGGCGGAGAACACTGAAGCTTTCTTT. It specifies CAVSRAENTEAFF.

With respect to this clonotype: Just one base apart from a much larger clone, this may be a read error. CDR3 sequence: CASRRGDGTGNQPQHF. DNA of the CDR3: TGCGCCAGCAGGCGAGGGGACGGTACTGGCAATCAGCCCCAGCATTTT. The chain employs TRBV5-1 and TRBJ1-5; weak D call: TRBD1 (5 bases). Germline CDR1 and CDR2: SGHRS and YFSETQ. V was shortened by 5 bases and J by 2 bases, with 17 bases between the two germline ends. The CDR3 runs to 16 residues. The full variable domain, in which reference TRBV5-1 and TRBJ1-5 provide the parts outside the CDR3, is KAGVTQTPRYLIKTRGQQVTLSCSPISGHRSVSWYQQTPGQGLQFLFEYFSETQRNKGNFPGRFSGRQFSNSRSEMNVSTLELGDSALYLCASRRGDGTGNQPQHFGDGTRLSIL.

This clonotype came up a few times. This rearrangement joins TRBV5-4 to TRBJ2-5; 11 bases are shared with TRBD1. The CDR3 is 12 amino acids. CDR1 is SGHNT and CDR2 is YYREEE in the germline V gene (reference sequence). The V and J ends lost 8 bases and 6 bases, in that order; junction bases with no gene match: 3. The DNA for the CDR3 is TGTGCCAGAGGGACAGGGGGGCAGACCCAGTACTTC. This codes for CARGTGGQTQYF.

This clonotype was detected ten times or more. CDR3 coding DNA: TGTGCCATCAGTTCCCAAAGTTCACCCCTCCACTTT. This sequence encodes CAISSQSSPLHF. The chain joins TRBV10-3 to TRBJ1-6; the D is unclear. The V gene's germline CDR1 is ENHRY and CDR2 SYGVKD. The CDR3 is made up of 12 amino acids. V was clipped by 5 bases and J by 9 bases, with 8 bases between them.

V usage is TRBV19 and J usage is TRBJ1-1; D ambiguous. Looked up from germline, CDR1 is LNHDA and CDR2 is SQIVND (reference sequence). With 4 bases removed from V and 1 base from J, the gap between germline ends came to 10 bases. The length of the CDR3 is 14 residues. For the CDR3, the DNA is TGTGCCAGTAGTACCGGGAGATGGAACACTGAAGCTTTCTTT. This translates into CASSTGRWNTEAFF.

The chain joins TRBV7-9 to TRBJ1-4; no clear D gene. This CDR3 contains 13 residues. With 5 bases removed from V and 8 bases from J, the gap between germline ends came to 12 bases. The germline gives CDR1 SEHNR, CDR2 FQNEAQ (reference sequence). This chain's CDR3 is CASSQTSQEKLFF. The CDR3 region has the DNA TGTGCCAGCAGCCAAACCTCACAAGAAAAACTGTTTTTT.

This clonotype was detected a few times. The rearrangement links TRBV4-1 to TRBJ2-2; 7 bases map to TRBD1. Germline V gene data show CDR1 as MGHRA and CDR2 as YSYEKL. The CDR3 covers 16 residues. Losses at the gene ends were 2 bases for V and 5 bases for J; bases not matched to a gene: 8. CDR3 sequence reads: CASSQSLDRLTGELFF. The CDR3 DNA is TGCGCCAGCAGCCAAAGCCTGGACAGGTTGACCGGGGAGCTGTTTTTT.

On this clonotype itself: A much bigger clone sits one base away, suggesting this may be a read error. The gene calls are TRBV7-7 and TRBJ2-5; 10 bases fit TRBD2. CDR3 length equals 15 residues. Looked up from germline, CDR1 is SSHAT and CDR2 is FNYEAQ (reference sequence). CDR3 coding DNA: TGTGCTAGCAGCTTAAGTAGCGGGGGGAGAGAGATCCAGTACTTC. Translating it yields CASSLSSGGREIQYF. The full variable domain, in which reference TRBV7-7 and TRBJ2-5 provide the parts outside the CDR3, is GAGVSQSPRYKVTKRGQDVTLRCDPISSHATLYWYQQALGQGPEFLTYFNYEAQPDKSGLPSDRFSAERPEGSISTLTIQRTEQRDSAMYRCASSLSSGGREIQYFGPGTRLLVL.

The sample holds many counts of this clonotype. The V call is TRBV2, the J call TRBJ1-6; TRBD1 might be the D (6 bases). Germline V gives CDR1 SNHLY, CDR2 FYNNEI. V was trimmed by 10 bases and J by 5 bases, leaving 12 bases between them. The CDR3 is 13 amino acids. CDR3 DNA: TGTGCCACGCGGACAGATAATAATTCACCCCTCCACTTT. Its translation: CATRTDNNSPLHF. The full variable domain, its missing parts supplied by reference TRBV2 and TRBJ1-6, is EPEVTQTPSHQVTQMGQEVILRCVPISNHLYFYWYRQILGQKVEFLVSFYNNEISEKSEIFDDQFSVERPDGSNFTLKIRSTKLEDSAMYFCATRTDNNSPLHFGNGTRLTVT.

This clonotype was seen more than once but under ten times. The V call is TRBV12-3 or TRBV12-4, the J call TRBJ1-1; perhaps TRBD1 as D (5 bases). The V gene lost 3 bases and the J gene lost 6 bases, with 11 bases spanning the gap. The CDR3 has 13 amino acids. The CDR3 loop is CASSFQGGPEAFF. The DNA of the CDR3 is TGTGCCAGCAGTTTTCAGGGCGGCCCTGAAGCTTTCTTT.

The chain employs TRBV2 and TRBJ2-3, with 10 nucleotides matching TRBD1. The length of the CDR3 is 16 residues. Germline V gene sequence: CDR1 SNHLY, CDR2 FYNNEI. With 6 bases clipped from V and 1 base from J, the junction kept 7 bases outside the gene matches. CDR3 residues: CASRTAGTGGTDTQYF. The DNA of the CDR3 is TGTGCCAGCAGGACTGCCGGGACAGGGGGCACAGATACGCAGTATTTT.

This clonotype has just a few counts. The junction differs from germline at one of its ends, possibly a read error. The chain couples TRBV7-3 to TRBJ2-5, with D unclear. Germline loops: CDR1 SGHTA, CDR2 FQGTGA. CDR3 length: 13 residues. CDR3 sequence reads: CASSQNGWETQYF. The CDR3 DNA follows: TGCGCCAGCAGCCAAAACGGTTGGGAGACCCAGTACTTC.

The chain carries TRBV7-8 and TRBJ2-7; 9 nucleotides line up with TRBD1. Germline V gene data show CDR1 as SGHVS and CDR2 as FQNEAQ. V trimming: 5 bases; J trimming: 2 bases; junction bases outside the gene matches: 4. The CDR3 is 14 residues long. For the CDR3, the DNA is TGTGCCAGCAGCAAGCGACAGGGGGCCTACGAGCAGTACTTC. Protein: CASSKRQGAYEQYF.